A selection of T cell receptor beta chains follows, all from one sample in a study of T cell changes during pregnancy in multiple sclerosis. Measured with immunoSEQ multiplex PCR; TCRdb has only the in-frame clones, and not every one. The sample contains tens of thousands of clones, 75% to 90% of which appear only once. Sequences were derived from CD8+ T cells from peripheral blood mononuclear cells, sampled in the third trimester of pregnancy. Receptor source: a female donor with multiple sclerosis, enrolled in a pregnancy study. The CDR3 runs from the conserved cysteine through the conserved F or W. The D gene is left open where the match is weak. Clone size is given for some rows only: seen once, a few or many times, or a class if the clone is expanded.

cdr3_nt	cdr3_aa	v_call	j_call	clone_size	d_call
TGTGCCTGCCGTGGGATTAGCGGGAGGGCCTACGAGCAGTACTTC	CACRGISGRAYEQYF	TRBV30	TRBJ2-7	NA	TRBD2
TGTGCCAGCAGCGACAGGGAGAACACTGAAGCTTTCTTT	CASSDRENTEAFF	TRBV7-9	TRBJ1-1	NA	TRBD1
TGTGCCAGCAGCTTAGCGCTGGGAGACGAGCAGTACTTC	CASSLALGDEQYF	TRBV7-7	TRBJ2-7	NA	NA
TGTGCCAGCAGCTTAGTTGGGACAGCCAACACCGGGGAGCTGTTTTTT	CASSLVGTANTGELFF	TRBV7-9	TRBJ2-2	NA	TRBD1
TGTGCCAGCAGTGAAAGGGAGGACAGGGCTGGTAGGACTGAAGCTTTCTTT	CASSEREDRAGRTEAFF	TRBV2	TRBJ1-1	NA	TRBD1
TGTGCCATCAGTAGGGACTCAGATACGCAGTATTTT	CAISRDSDTQYF	TRBV10-3	TRBJ2-3	NA	NA
TGTGCCAGCAGGGTAGACAGGAGCTCCTACGAGCAGTACTTC	CASRVDRSSYEQYF	TRBV2	TRBJ2-7	NA	NA
TGTGCCAGTAGGGGGCCCAGTGACTACGAGCAGTACTTC	CASRGPSDYEQYF	TRBV2	TRBJ2-7	NA	TRBD1
TGTGCCAGCAGCTTAGCGGGGTGGGACAGGAATTACGAGCAGTACTTC	CASSLAGWDRNYEQYF	TRBV7-9	TRBJ2-7	NA	TRBD1
TGTGCCAGTAGTATCGCGACAGGTTGGAACACCGGGGAGCTGTTTTTT	CASSIATGWNTGELFF	TRBV19	TRBJ2-2	NA	NA
TGTGCCAGCAGTCCCGGGACAGGGATCAATCAGCCCCAGCATTTT	CASSPGTGINQPQHF	TRBV27	TRBJ1-5	NA	TRBD1
TGTGCCAGCAGTTTACAGGGCAAAGCCCTACTGGTCGAGCAGTACTTC	CASSLQGKALLVEQYF	TRBV27	TRBJ2-7	NA	NA
TGTGCCAGCAGCCTTTTAGCGGGAGTGGATAATGAGCAGTTCTTC	CASSLLAGVDNEQFF	TRBV14	TRBJ2-1	NA	TRBD2
TGTGCCAGCAGTCTTGCGTTTTCAGGGATGAACACTGAAGCTTTCTTT	CASSLAFSGMNTEAFF	TRBV5-8	TRBJ1-1	NA	NA
TGTGCCAGCAGCTTAGTTGTGACATTGGACTACGAGCAGTACTTC	CASSLVVTLDYEQYF	TRBV7-9	TRBJ2-7	NA	NA
TGTGCCAGCAGCCACTTACCGGGACAGGGATCCTACGAGCAGTACTTC	CASSHLPGQGSYEQYF	TRBV27	TRBJ2-7	NA	TRBD1
TGTGCCAGCAGCAAAGTAGGATTTTCTCGGGACAGGGAGTATTTACCCCTCCACTTT	CASSKVGFSRDREYLPLHF	TRBV21-1	TRBJ1-6	NA	NA
TGTGCCAGCAGCTCGACAGGGGTATATGGCTACACCTTC	CASSSTGVYGYTF	TRBV7-6	TRBJ1-2	NA	TRBD1
TGTGCCAGCAGCTCCCGGACAGGGGGCTCTGGCTACACCTTC	CASSSRTGGSGYTF	TRBV9	TRBJ1-2	NA	TRBD1
TGTGCCTGGACTGGACTAGCGGACAATGAGCAGTTCTTC	CAWTGLADNEQFF	TRBV30	TRBJ2-1	NA	TRBD2
TGTGCCAGCAGCAACGACCTCCAGGGTCCGAAAGCTTTCTTT	CASSNDLQGPKAFF	TRBV5-6	TRBJ1-1	once	NA
TGTGCCAGCACCCTAAGAGCGGGATACGAGCAGTACTTC	CASTLRAGYEQYF	TRBV6-5	TRBJ2-7	NA	TRBD2
TGTGCCAGCAGCCAAGATGGGGCCGGAACTACTCACAATGAGCAGTTCTTC	CASSQDGAGTTHNEQFF	TRBV4-2	TRBJ2-1	NA	NA
TGTGCCATCAGTGTCTCTGCAGGGGGCGAAGGGGATGGAAACACCATATATTTT	CAISVSAGGEGDGNTIYF	TRBV10-3	TRBJ1-3	NA	TRBD1
TGTGCCAGCAGCCCGAGGGGGGGGAGTCCCTTCACAGATACGCAGTATTTT	CASSPRGGSPFTDTQYF	TRBV5-6	TRBJ2-3	few	NA
TGTGCCAGCAGCTCCTGGGCTAGCGGGGTCACAGATACGCAGTATTTT	CASSSWASGVTDTQYF	TRBV11-2	TRBJ2-3	NA	TRBD2
TGTGCCAGCAGCCCTTCCAGTTCCGAGCAGTACTTC	CASSPSSSEQYF	TRBV9	TRBJ2-7	once	NA
TGTGCCAGCAGCCCTGGGTCGGGACCAGGGGGCTATGGCTACACCTTC	CASSPGSGPGGYGYTF	TRBV14	TRBJ1-2	NA	TRBD1
TGTGCCAGCAGTTCCTTCGTGGCAGGGGGCTCCTATGGCTACACCTTC	CASSSFVAGGSYGYTF	TRBV27	TRBJ1-2	NA	TRBD1
TGTGCCAGCAGCTACCCGGGACAGGGTTACGAGCAGTACTTC	CASSYPGQGYEQYF	TRBV7-9	TRBJ2-7	NA	TRBD1
TGTGCCAGCAGCGGGGGGCGCTTGTTCGATGAGCAGTTCTTC	CASSGGRLFDEQFF	TRBV9	TRBJ2-1	NA	NA
TGTGCCAGCAGTGAAACAGGGGGGTCCTACAATGAGCAGTTCTTC	CASSETGGSYNEQFF	TRBV6-1	TRBJ2-1	NA	TRBD1
TGTGCCAGCAGTTATTATAACGAGCAGTACTTC	CASSYYNEQYF	TRBV27	TRBJ2-7	NA	NA
TGCGCCAGCAGTCCGTGGACTCCTGGGGCCAACGTCCTGACTTTC	CASSPWTPGANVLTF	TRBV5-1	TRBJ2-6	medium-sized	NA
TGTGCCAGCAGTTCCGCAGGGACAGGGGGCTCCTACGAGCAGTACTTC	CASSSAGTGGSYEQYF	TRBV27	TRBJ2-7	NA	TRBD1
TGTGCCAGCAGTGAATACCACTGGACAGATGCCGGCACAGATACGCAGTATTTT	CASSEYHWTDAGTDTQYF	TRBV25-1	TRBJ2-3	NA	NA
TGTGCCAGCAGTGCAGGAGGGGCTACCAATGAGCAGTTCTTC	CASSAGGATNEQFF	TRBV27	TRBJ2-1	NA	NA